This T cell receptor (beta chain) was captured in a study of monozygotic twins with inflammatory bowel disease. Looked up from germline, CDR1 is LNHDA and CDR2 is SQIVND (reference sequence). CDR3 size: 15 residues. TCRdb re-called the 5' RACE reads; every CDR3 protein appears as one record, without DNA. This listing includes some 99,000 distinct CDR3 sequences. Material for sequencing was blood. The chain has TRBV19 and TRBJ2-2; TCRdb names TRBD2, which stays unverified in the absence of DNA. This TCR came from a human donor with ulcerative colitis or Crohn's disease, or a healthy co-twin of an affected twin (not recorded which). The chain's CDR3 is CASRPPVRDTGELFF.